This is a list of T cell receptor beta chains from one sample in a study of OX40 agonist ivuxolimab in advanced cancers. The assay was immunoSEQ multiplex PCR, and TCRdb's table has in-frame clones only and misses some. The repertoire has 60,000 or so clones, 80% to 85% of them found once; the top ten carry 4.6%. The sequences come from CD4+ or CD8+ T cells sorted from blood, collected in a trial of the OX40 agonist ivuxolimab. The source is an adult with an advanced solid tumor such as melanoma, head and neck, liver or kidney cancer. CDR3s leave out the opening cysteine and the closing phenylalanine or tryptophan. D genes are given only for firm matches.

J: TRBJ2-1
V: TRBV29-1
D: -
CDR3: SVETLTYNEQF

J: TRBJ2-1
V: TRBV25-1
D: TRBD1
CDR3: ASSDPGQGNNEQF

J: TRBJ1-1
V: TRBV6-1
D: -
CDR3: ATTWEGGTEAF

J: TRBJ2-1
V: TRBV15
D: TRBD1
CDR3: ATSRGRTGRYNEQF

J: TRBJ1-5
V: TRBV9
D: TRBD1
CDR3: ASSVDDRGGQPQH

J: TRBJ2-7
V: TRBV7-9
D: TRBD1
CDR3: ASLEGAGGNEQY

J: TRBJ1-1
V: TRBV5-6
D: -
CDR3: ASSTSGGGEAF

J: TRBJ1-3
V: TRBV18
D: -
CDR3: ASSQRVYGNTIY

J: TRBJ1-2
V: TRBV10-3
D: -
CDR3: AISGELQRRGGYT

J: TRBJ2-5
V: TRBV19
D: TRBD2
CDR3: ASSMTAGGQETQY

J: TRBJ2-2
V: TRBV6-6
D: -
CDR3: ASSPLGEAGELF

J: TRBJ1-1
V: TRBV5-6
D: -
CDR3: ASSADLNTEAF

J: TRBJ2-5
V: TRBV11-2
D: -
CDR3: ASSWGETQY

J: TRBJ2-6
V: TRBV6-5
D: TRBD1
CDR3: ASSPDRAGANVLT

J: TRBJ2-1
V: TRBV9
D: TRBD2
CDR3: ASSVTSGRIHEQF

J: TRBJ1-5
V: TRBV19
D: -
CDR3: ASSASNQPQH

J: TRBJ1-4
V: TRBV19
D: -
CDR3: ASSLSAGGNEKLF

J: TRBJ2-1
V: TRBV9
D: TRBD2
CDR3: ASSTGTSYEQF

J: TRBJ1-5
V: TRBV10-3
D: -
CDR3: AISGTMSQPQH

J: TRBJ1-4
V: TRBV30
D: -
CDR3: AWSVKGANEKLF

J: TRBJ2-2
V: TRBV28
D: -
CDR3: ASSLPADNLNTGELF

J: TRBJ2-5
V: TRBV23-1
D: -
CDR3: ASSPGEETQY

J: TRBJ2-1
V: TRBV30
D: TRBD2
CDR3: AWTKGLAENNEQF

J: TRBJ1-2
V: TRBV5-1
D: TRBD1
CDR3: ASSPGQLYGYT

J: TRBJ2-7
V: TRBV5-1
D: -
CDR3: ASSLAASYEQY

J: TRBJ1-1
V: TRBV23-1
D: TRBD1
CDR3: ASSQYETGKADTEAF